The 2 T cell receptor beta chains below were found in one sample sequenced in a study of blood T cell repertoires in COVID-19 (dated by TCRdb to about 2020). Library preparation was by the immunoSEQ multiplex PCR assay. The table was pulled from immuneACCESS by TCRdb, which kept in-frame rearrangements only. Such tables lose some clones; where checked, under half of the loss comes from unresolved V genes, and the rest has no known cause. In this sample the table shows 300,000 to 450,000 clones, 85% of which occur a single time. Roughly 3.9% of the sample comes from the top ten. The sample was peripheral blood. The origin of the receptors is a woman aged 18-29 years with acute or convalescent COVID-19.

The chain couples TRBV28 to TRBJ2-5, with 10 bases matching TRBD2. Trimming removed 8 bases from V and 8 bases from J; junction bases left unmatched: 14. Per the germline V gene, CDR1 is MDHEN and CDR2 is SYDVKM. The CDR3 has 15 amino acids. CDR3 DNA sequence: TGTGCCAGCGAGCGGGAGGGTCTAATCATCAGAACCCAGTACTTC. Protein: CASEREGLIIRTQYF.

This CDR3 is CASSMGQLDAQHF. The DNA for the CDR3 is TGTGCCAGTAGTATGGGACAGCTAGACGCCCAGCATTTT. The chain joins TRBV19 to TRBJ1-5, with 7 bases matching TRBD1. Looked up from germline, CDR1 is LNHDA and CDR2 is SQIVND (reference sequence). The CDR3 loop spans 13 amino acids. Germline trimming cut 3 bases from V and 11 bases from J; bases unmatched to any gene: 7.